Following are 2 T cell receptor beta chains from one sample sequenced in a study of T cells in Graves' hyperthyroidism and ophthalmopathy. There were TCR beta CDR3 regions amplified from RNA transcripts. RT-PCR in the first round (using the HTBI primer set) targeted the TCR CDR3. TCRdb fed the multiplex PCR reads into MiXCR, producing one record per CDR3 protein. The sample yields a few hundred thousand distinct CDR3 sequences, approximately 13% seen once. The material sequenced was blood. The source of these receptors is a woman in her late teens or twenties with Graves' hyperthyroidism.

This clonotype has a handful of counts. The V gene is TRBV5-4, the J gene TRBJ2-2; TRBD1 agrees at 10 bases. The length of the CDR3 is 18 residues. Germline V CDR1 and CDR2: SGHNT, YYREEE (reference sequence). J was trimmed by 2 bases and V by 4 bases; bases with no gene match: 11. CDR3 bases: TGTGCCAGCAGCCCAGACAGGGGGCACCCACCAAACACCGGGGAGCTGTTTTTT. Protein: CASSPDRGHPPNTGELFF.

This clonotype was seen at least ten times. The genes are TRBV28 and TRBJ2-2; maybe TRBD2 (6 bases). Germline CDR1 is MDHEN and CDR2 is SYDVKM. The V end lost 3 bases, the J end lost 8 bases, and 10 bases lay between the germline ends. The CDR3 is made up of 13 amino acids. CDR3 in DNA: TGTGCCAGCAGTTTCTCGGGAGAGGGGGAGCTGTTTTTT. Translated, it gives CASSFSGEGELFF. The full variable domain, rest sourced from reference TRBV28 and TRBJ2-2, is DVKVTQSSRYLVKRTGEKVFLECVQDMDHENMFWYRQDPGLGLRLIYFSYDVKMKEKGDIPEGYSVSREKKERFSLILESASTNQTSMYLCASSFSGEGELFFGEGSRLTVL.